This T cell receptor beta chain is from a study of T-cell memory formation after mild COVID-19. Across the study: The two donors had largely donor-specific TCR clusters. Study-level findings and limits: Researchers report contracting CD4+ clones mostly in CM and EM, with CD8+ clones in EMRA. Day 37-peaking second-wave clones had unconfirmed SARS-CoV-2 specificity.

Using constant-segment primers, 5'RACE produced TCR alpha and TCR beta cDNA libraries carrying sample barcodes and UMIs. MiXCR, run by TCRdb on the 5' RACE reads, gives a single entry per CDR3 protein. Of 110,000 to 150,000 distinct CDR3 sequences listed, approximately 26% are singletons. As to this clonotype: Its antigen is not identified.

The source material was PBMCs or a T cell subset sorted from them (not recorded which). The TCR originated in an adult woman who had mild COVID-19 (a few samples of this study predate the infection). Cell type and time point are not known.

The CDR3: CASSGRDRFSGANVLTF. The CDR3 bases are TGTGCCAGCAGTGGCCGGGACAGGTTCTCTGGGGCCAACGTCCTGACTTTC. V usage is TRBV6-5 and J usage is TRBJ2-6; 8 nucleotides align to TRBD1. The CDR3 runs 17 residues. The germline V gene encodes CDR1 MNHEY and CDR2 SVGAGI. V shed 5 bases, J shed 0 bases, and the junction held 6 bases outside the gene matches.